Presented here are 26 T cell receptor beta chains from one specimen sequenced in a study of CD8+ T cells in alopecia areata. RNA, once extracted, was reverse transcribed into cDNA for use as the sequencing template. The repertoire was sequenced with immunoSEQ multiplex PCR; TCRdb's copy has only in-frame clones and lacks some. The sample carries around 130,000 clones, approximately 58% recorded once. The sequences come from CD4+ T cells sorted from blood, collected at week 0. The receptors shown here come from a human donor with alopecia areata.

This chain connects TRBV5-1 to TRBJ2-7, with 8 bases that match TRBD1. After removal of 4 bases from V and 2 bases from J, the junction contained 11 bases not matched to a gene. The germline V gene encodes CDR1 SGHRS and CDR2 YFSETQ. This CDR3 region has 16 residues. The CDR3: CASSTHPDRAPYEQYF. The CDR3 DNA reads as TGCGCCAGCAGCACCCATCCGGACAGGGCCCCCTACGAGCAGTACTTC.

This chain uses TRBV10-3 with TRBJ2-3; no reliable D call. V lost 3 bases, J lost 4 bases, and 5 bases lay in between. CDR3 length equals 12 residues. Germline-derived CDR1 and CDR2 are ENHRY and SYGVKD. CDR3 sequence (DNA): TGTGCCATCAGTGAAAGGTCAGATACGCAGTATTTT. Protein sequence: CAISERSDTQYF.

This chain joins TRBV6-1 and TRBJ2-3; the D is unclear. V was cut by 4 bases and J by 1 base, with 12 bases left in between. Germline CDR1 is MNHNS and CDR2 is SASEGT. The CDR3 totals 15 residues. The CDR3: CASSVWPIRTDTQYF. The CDR3 region has the DNA TGTGCCAGCAGTGTCTGGCCTATTCGCACAGATACGCAGTATTTT.

V gene TRBV21-1 combines with J gene TRBJ1-6. TRBV21-1 is a pseudogene segment. This CDR3 contains 14 residues. The CDR3 nucleotides are TGTGCCAGCAGCATTGGCTGGGGGAATTCACCCCTCCACTTT. Protein product: CASSIGWGNSPLHF.

The V call is TRBV5-1, the J call TRBJ2-3; 8 bases align to TRBD1. CDR1 and CDR2 from the germline V gene are SGHRS and YFSETQ. This CDR3 has 16 amino acids. V was pared by 4 bases and J by 2 bases, with 9 bases of the junction left unmatched. CDR3 sequence (DNA): TGCGCCAGCAGCCTCTCGGGACAGGCGAACACAGATACGCAGTATTTT. This encodes CASSLSGQANTDTQYF.

V and J are TRBV5-1 and TRBJ2-2; the D is unclear. The V gene's germline CDR1 is SGHRS and CDR2 YFSETQ. Trimming stripped 5 bases from V and 0 bases from J, with 14 bases between. The CDR3 loop spans 16 amino acids. CDR3 nucleotide sequence: TGCGCCAGCAGAATCGGGCCCTACCCGAACACCGGGGAGCTGTTTTTT. It encodes CASRIGPYPNTGELFF. The full variable domain, rest sourced from reference TRBV5-1 and TRBJ2-2, is KAGVTQTPRYLIKTRGQQVTLSCSPISGHRSVSWYQQTPGQGLQFLFEYFSETQRNKGNFPGRFSGRQFSNSRSEMNVSTLELGDSALYLCASRIGPYPNTGELFFGEGSRLTVL.

The chain carries TRBV4-1 and TRBJ2-7, with 8 bases matching TRBD2. This CDR3 has 17 residues. Losses at the gene ends were 0 bases for V and 0 bases for J; bases not matched to a gene: 7. The V gene's germline CDR1 is MGHRA and CDR2 YSYEKL. The CDR3 loop is CASSQESLAGFSYEQYF. CDR3 sequence (DNA): TGCGCCAGCAGCCAAGAATCCTTAGCGGGGTTCTCCTACGAGCAGTACTTC.

The genes are TRBV7-6 and TRBJ2-7; D could derive from TRBD1 or TRBD2 (5 bases each). Germline assignment: CDR1 SGHVS and CDR2 FNYEAQ. V dropped 3 bases and J dropped 1 base, with 10 bases sitting between them. The CDR3 spans 14 residues. Here the CDR3 DNA reads TGTGCCAGCAGCTTGTCTGGGGGTTCCTACGAGCAGTACTTC. Protein product: CASSLSGGSYEQYF.

This sequence joins TRBV6-5 and TRBJ2-3, with D possibly being TRBD2 (6 bases). The V gene lost 6 bases and the J gene lost 7 bases, with 11 bases spanning the gap. Germline values: CDR1 MNHEY, CDR2 SVGAGI. The CDR3 has 12 residues. As DNA, the CDR3 is TGTGCCAGCAGGGCGGGACTTTATACGCAGTATTTT. Translating it yields CASRAGLYTQYF.

V usage is TRBV9 and J usage is TRBJ2-5, with 8 bases lining up with TRBD2. V gave up 4 bases and J gave up 5 bases; unmatched junction bases: 13. In germline, CDR1 is SGDLS, CDR2 YYNGEE. The CDR3 is 16 amino acids. CDR3 protein: CASSLESGTSRETQYF. The CDR3 coding sequence is TGTGCCAGCAGCCTTGAGTCGGGGACTAGTAGGGAGACCCAGTACTTC.

This clone has a handful of counts. The chain is built from TRBV7-9 and TRBJ2-7; D gene unclear. Germline V gene sequence: CDR1 SEHNR, CDR2 FQNEAQ (reference sequence). The V gene lost 5 bases and the J gene lost 6 bases, with 14 bases spanning the gap. The CDR3 totals 13 residues. The CDR3 nucleotides read TGTGCCAGCAGCCTACCAACCTCTAGCGAGCAGTACTTC. Translation gives CASSLPTSSEQYF.

The J gene is TRBJ1-2, the V gene TRBV7-9; no clear D. V gave up 1 base and J gave up 1 base, with 4 bases separating them. CDR3 size: 13 residues. The germline V gene has CDR1 SEHNR and CDR2 FQNEAQ (reference sequence). CDR3 DNA: TGTGCCAGCAGCTTAGACAATAACTATGGCTACACCTTC. This translates into CASSLDNNYGYTF.

This clone has only a few counts. The chain recombines TRBV15 with TRBJ2-6; D ambiguous. Germline CDR1 reads LNHNV; CDR2 reads YYDKDF (reference sequence). Trimming removed 1 base from V and 1 base from J, with 8 bases in between. This CDR3 spans 16 amino acids. For the CDR3, the DNA is TGTGCCACCAGCAGAGTGGCCCCGTCTGGGGCCAACGTCCTGACTTTC. Encoded protein: CATSRVAPSGANVLTF.

This clone came up a few times. The chain has TRBV7-2 and TRBJ2-1; TRBD2 aligns across 7 bases. Germline loops: CDR1 SGHTA, CDR2 FQGNSA. The CDR3 loop spans 17 amino acids. J lost 0 bases, V lost 5 bases, and 10 bases had no gene match. The CDR3 protein is CASSVRTSLSSYNEQFF. In nucleotides, the CDR3 is TGTGCCAGCAGCGTAAGGACTAGTTTGAGCTCCTACAATGAGCAGTTCTTC. Together with reference TRBV7-2 and TRBJ2-1, the CDR3 gives the full variable domain: GAGVSQSPSNKVTEKGKDVELRCDPISGHTALYWYRQSLGQGLEFLIYFQGNSAPDKSGLPSDRFSAERTGGSVSTLTIQRTQQEDSAVYLCASSVRTSLSSYNEQFFGPGTRLTVL.

V gene TRBV7-2 combines with J gene TRBJ2-1; no clear D gene. The CDR3 totals 15 residues. V lost 5 bases and J 2 bases, leaving 13 bases between the germline ends. Germline CDR1 reads SGHTA; CDR2 reads FQGNSA. CDR3 nucleotide sequence: TGTGCCAGCAGCCCCGACACCTTGCCCTACAATGAGCAGTTCTTC. Protein product: CASSPDTLPYNEQFF.

As regards this clone: Additional DNA sequences in this sample encode the identical CDR3. V gene TRBV5-1 combines with J gene TRBJ2-3; no firm D call. The CDR3 runs 12 residues. Between the trimmed V and J ends, which lost 4 bases and 3 bases, there was a span of 6 bases. The V gene's germline CDR1 is SGHRS and CDR2 YFSETQ. The CDR3 is CASSLPTDTQYF. CDR3 bases: TGCGCCAGCAGCCTCCCGACAGATACGCAGTATTTT. The whole variable domain, remainder taken from reference TRBV5-1 and TRBJ2-3, is KAGVTQTPRYLIKTRGQQVTLSCSPISGHRSVSWYQQTPGQGLQFLFEYFSETQRNKGNFPGRFSGRQFSNSRSEMNVSTLELGDSALYLCASSLPTDTQYFGPGTRLTVL.

The rearrangement joins TRBV6-6 to TRBJ1-2; 9 bases align to TRBD1. CDR1 and CDR2 from the germline V gene are MNHNY and SVGAGI (reference sequence). The CDR3 is 14 residues long. The ends lost 2 bases at V and 5 bases at J; junction bases unmatched: 3. The CDR3 DNA follows: TGTGCCAGCAGTTACGGAGGACAGGGGTATGGCTACACCTTC. Its protein product is CASSYGGQGYGYTF.

V gene TRBV4-3 combines with J gene TRBJ2-5; the match to TRBD2 covers 7 bases. The CDR3 is 15 residues long. J gave up 0 bases and V 1 base, and 2 bases lay outside the gene matches. The germline V gene has CDR1 LGHNA and CDR2 YSLEER. In nucleotides, the CDR3 is TGCGCCAGCAGCCAAGGGGGGGGGTACCAAGAGACCCAGTACTTC. Amino acids: CASSQGGGYQETQYF.

This chain uses TRBV4-3 with TRBJ2-2; TRBD2 agrees at 14 bases. The J segment lost 5 bases and the V segment lost 4 bases, leaving 6 bases of the junction unmatched. The CDR3 contains 17 residues. Germline-derived CDR1 and CDR2 are LGHNA and YSLEER. The DNA for the CDR3 is TGCGCCAGCAGCCTGGGACTAGCGGGAGTGCTGACCGGGGAGCTGTTTTTT. Encoded protein: CASSLGLAGVLTGELFF.

This clone was recorded once. The V gene is TRBV7-2, the J gene TRBJ2-7; TRBD2 agrees at 10 bases. This CDR3 spans 14 amino acids. V was clipped by 5 bases and J by 3 bases; unmatched bases: 4. Germline V gene sequence: CDR1 SGHTA, CDR2 FQGNSA. The CDR3 nucleotides read TGTGCCAGCAGCGGACGGACTAGCGGCTACGAGCAGTACTTC. Encoded protein: CASSGRTSGYEQYF.

The chain carries TRBV7-9 and TRBJ1-1; TRBD1 is a possible D gene (6 bases). Germline V gives CDR1 SEHNR, CDR2 FQNEAQ (reference sequence). V was cut by 2 bases and J by 3 bases, with 10 bases left in between. The CDR3 is made up of 14 amino acids. CDR3 DNA: TGTGCCAGCAGCTTACAGGGGCTGGACACTGAAGCTTTCTTT. It specifies CASSLQGLDTEAFF.

This clone was counted between two and nine times. This rearrangement joins TRBV9 to TRBJ2-5; D might be TRBD2 (6 bases). Trimming took 4 bases from V and 2 from J, leaving 9 bases between them. This CDR3 is 13 amino acids long. The germline V gene has CDR1 SGDLS and CDR2 YYNGEE. The CDR3, as DNA: TGTGCCAGCAGCACAGGACTACAAGAGACCCAGTACTTC. It yields the protein CASSTGLQETQYF.

This chain links TRBV14 with TRBJ2-5; TRBD2 aligns across 8 bases. V lost 4 bases and J lost 2; bases outside the gene matches: 6. Germline V gene sequence: CDR1 SGHDN, CDR2 FVKESK. CDR3 length: 15 residues. In nucleotides, the CDR3 is TGTGCCAGCAGCCGCGGGGGGCCCCGACAAGAGACCCAGTACTTC. Residues: CASSRGGPRQETQYF.

This clone has just one count. This chain connects TRBV6-6 to TRBJ2-5; TRBD1 might be the D (6 bases). There are 14 residues in the CDR3. The V gene's germline CDR1 is MNHNY and CDR2 SVGAGI (reference sequence). The V end was cut by 2 bases, the J end by 2 bases, with 9 bases between. CDR3 sequence (DNA): TGTGCCAGCAGTTACCGGGACATACAAGAGACCCAGTACTTC. The encoded protein is CASSYRDIQETQYF.

V gene TRBV27 combines with J gene TRBJ2-1; D unclear. V shed 6 bases and J shed 2 bases, with 11 bases lying between them. There are 14 residues in the CDR3. CDR1 and CDR2 from the germline V gene are MNHEY and SMNVEV (reference sequence). CDR3 nucleotides: TGTGCCAGCAGCTATGAGTCTGCCTACAATGAGCAGTTCTTC. This codes for CASSYESAYNEQFF.

J is TRBJ1-5 and V is TRBV30, with D perhaps matching TRBD1 (5 bases). This CDR3 has 13 amino acids. The germline V and J ends were trimmed by 7 bases and 4 bases, with 14 bases remaining between them. In germline, CDR1 is GTSNPN, CDR2 SVGIG (reference sequence). The CDR3 here is CAFAGGVNQPQHF. In DNA, the CDR3 is TGTGCCTTCGCTGGGGGTGTGAATCAGCCCCAGCATTTT.